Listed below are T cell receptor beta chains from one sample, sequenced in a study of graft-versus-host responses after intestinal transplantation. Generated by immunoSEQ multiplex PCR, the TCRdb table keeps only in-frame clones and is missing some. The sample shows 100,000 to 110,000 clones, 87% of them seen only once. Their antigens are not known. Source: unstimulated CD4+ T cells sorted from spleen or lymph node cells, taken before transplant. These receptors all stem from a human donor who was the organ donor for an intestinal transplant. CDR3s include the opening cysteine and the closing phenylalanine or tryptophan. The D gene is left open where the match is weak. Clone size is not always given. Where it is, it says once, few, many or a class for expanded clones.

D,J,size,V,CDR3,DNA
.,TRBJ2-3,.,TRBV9,CASSAHLPGVDTQYF,TGTGCCAGCAGCGCCCACCTCCCAGGGGTAGATACGCAGTATTTT
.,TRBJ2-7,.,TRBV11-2,CASSFNFQVSYEQYF,TGTGCCAGCAGCTTTAACTTCCAGGTCTCCTACGAGCAGTACTTC
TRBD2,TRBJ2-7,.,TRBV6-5,CASSQQLAGGPAQYF,TGTGCCAGCAGTCAACAACTAGCGGGGGGGCCTGCGCAGTACTTC
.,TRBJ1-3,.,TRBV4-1,CASSQEARNAATGNTIYF,TGCGCCAGCAGCCAAGAGGCTCGGAACGCCGCAACTGGAAACACCATATATTTT
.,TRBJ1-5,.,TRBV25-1,CASSQSHQPQHF,TGTGCCAGCTCCCAATCGCATCAGCCCCAGCATTTT
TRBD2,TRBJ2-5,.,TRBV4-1,CASSQWAGGQETQYF,TGCGCCAGCAGCCAGTGGGCGGGGGGCCAAGAGACCCAGTACTTC
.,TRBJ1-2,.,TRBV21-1,CASSKLSVQSEGGYTF,TGTGCCAGCAGCAAATTATCAGTGCAAAGTGAGGGGGGCTACACCTTC
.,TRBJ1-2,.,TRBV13,CASSLRGGKGYTF,TGTGCCAGCAGCTTAAGGGGGGGGAAAGGCTACACCTTC
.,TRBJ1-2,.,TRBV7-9,CASSLSVVEFYGYTF,TGTGCCAGCAGCTTATCTGTCGTAGAATTCTATGGCTACACCTTC
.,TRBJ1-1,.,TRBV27,CASSPLKANTEAFF,TGTGCCAGCAGTCCTCTTAAGGCGAACACTGAAGCTTTCTTT
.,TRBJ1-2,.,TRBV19,CASSIDQRYGYTF,TGTGCCAGTAGTATAGATCAGAGGTATGGCTACACCTTC
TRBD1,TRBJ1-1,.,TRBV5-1,CASSLGQGMNTEAFF,TGCGCCAGCAGCTTGGGACAGGGGATGAACACTGAAGCTTTCTTT
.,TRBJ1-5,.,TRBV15,CATSRGGVGQPQHF,TGTGCCACCAGCAGAGGAGGGGTAGGGCAGCCCCAGCATTTT
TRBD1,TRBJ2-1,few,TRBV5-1,CASSYDRGQSNEQFF,TGCGCCAGCAGCTATGACAGGGGGCAGAGCAATGAGCAGTTCTTC
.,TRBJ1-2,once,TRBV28,CASNPDSYGYTF,TGTGCCAGCAATCCAGACAGCTATGGCTACACCTTC
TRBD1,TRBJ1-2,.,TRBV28,CASSLAGGNGYTF,TGTGCCAGCAGTTTAGCAGGGGGCAATGGCTACACCTTC